This T cell receptor (beta chain) was sequenced during a study of cytomegalovirus exposure and HLA in healthy donors. V dropped 5 bases and J dropped 2 bases, with 13 bases sitting between them. Per the germline V gene, CDR1 is WNHNN and CDR2 is SYGVQD (reference sequence). The CDR3 covers 15 residues. Regarding this clone: What it recognizes is unknown.

The study, taken as a whole, reports: The Asian-associated ancestry cluster reportedly had fewer N-insertions than the approximately 610-donor mean in a later analysis. Previous analysis showed most TCR beta V segments were productive about 90% or about 30% of the time. Association of 16,951 TCR beta sequences with HLA alleles was found at 0.05 false discovery rate in a later analysis.

The PCR used 60 Vbeta and 13 Jbeta primers. Repertoires were generated with immunoSEQ multiplex PCR, while TCRdb's copy carries only in-frame clones and drops some. The sample holds some 250,000 clones, 82% seen once. Sequences were obtained from PBMCs. The receptor's source is a middle-aged woman in good health and CMV-seropositive. The J gene is TRBJ2-1, the V gene TRBV10-1, with D perhaps matching TRBD2 (5 bases). The CDR3 nucleotides are TGCGCCAGCAGTCCTCGGGCGGGCCCCTACAATGAGCAGTTCTTC. Encoded protein: CASSPRAGPYNEQFF.